The present entry profiles one T cell receptor (beta chain) with its context. Its antigen is unknown. This record comes from a study of T cell responses to AZD1222 COVID-19 vaccine. Some clones are missing from TCRdb's copy, which holds only in-frame ones; the method was immunoSEQ multiplex PCR. The sample records about 110,000 clones, roughly 86% being singletons. Study-level points and caveats: Across spike, vaccine-associated CD4 TCRs were found, dominant at 160-218 and 743-854. Unmutated variant regions reportedly attract nearly half of all spike-specific TCRs.

The V and J ends lost 2 bases and 10 bases, in that order; junction bases with no gene match: 10. Looked up from germline, CDR1 is MNHEY and CDR2 is SVGAGI. CDR3 length equals 15 residues. The V call is TRBV6-5, the J call TRBJ2-1, with 8 bases lining up with TRBD1. The input for sequencing was peripheral blood, taken on day 0 of AZD1222 vaccination. The receptor's source is an adult in good health. CDR3 nucleotide sequence: TGTGCCAGCAGTTACACGGTCGGGACAGGATGGGAGCAGTTCTTC. As protein: CASSYTVGTGWEQFF.